The rows below give T cell receptor beta chains drawn from one sample of a study of T cell changes during pregnancy in multiple sclerosis. Clones were read by immunoSEQ multiplex PCR, and TCRdb kept only the in-frame ones, dropping some. The table records around 63,000 clones, 92% of them present only once. Material: peripheral blood, obtained in the third trimester of pregnancy. These receptors were obtained from a female donor in good health, enrolled as a control in a pregnancy study. The CDR3 runs from the conserved cysteine through the conserved F or W. Fields, in order: V gene, J gene, CDR3 protein.

V: TRBV15; J: TRBJ2-5; CDR3: CATSRDLLETQYF
V: TRBV5-1; J: TRBJ2-1; CDR3: CASSLVLAGGSYNEQFF
V: TRBV2; J: TRBJ1-2; CDR3: CASNQDNYGYTF
V: TRBV4-3; J: TRBJ2-7; CDR3: CASSQDSPSGGAAYEQYF
V: TRBV2; J: TRBJ1-1; CDR3: CASSAGTENTEAFF
V: TRBV9; J: TRBJ2-3; CDR3: CASSVGVAGVPDTQYF
V: TRBV11-3; J: TRBJ2-3; CDR3: CASSPGGSTDTQYF
V: TRBV19; J: TRBJ1-5; CDR3: CASSARANGNQPQHF
V: TRBV5-1; J: TRBJ2-2; CDR3: CASSLGQRTFTGELFF
V: TRBV29-1; J: TRBJ1-1; CDR3: CSVREGDMGAFF
V: TRBV19; J: TRBJ1-4; CDR3: CASSDRVVTNEKLFF
V: TRBV29-1; J: TRBJ1-1; CDR3: CSVWDRGMNTEAFF
V: TRBV28; J: TRBJ2-5; CDR3: CASSLLTRSETQYF
V: TRBV6-4; J: TRBJ1-1; CDR3: CASSDSSGSTEAFF
V: TRBV7-3; J: TRBJ2-1; CDR3: CASTFGSGGANEQFF
V: TRBV10-3; J: TRBJ1-4; CDR3: CAISESDRTNEKLFF
V: TRBV12-5; J: TRBJ2-7; CDR3: CASGQTSGSYEQYF
V: TRBV5-6; J: TRBJ2-1; CDR3: CASSLGGGLPNEQFF
V: TRBV7-8; J: TRBJ2-1; CDR3: CASSLGASATQRIYNEQFF
V: TRBV23-1; J: TRBJ1-1; CDR3: CASSRGREAFF
V: TRBV7-3; J: TRBJ2-1; CDR3: CASSLRPSGGAGNEQFF
V: TRBV7-2; J: TRBJ1-3; CDR3: CASSLGDSRTGNTIYF
V: TRBV7-9; J: TRBJ2-2; CDR3: CAAAGGPEGTGELFF
V: TRBV10-3; J: TRBJ1-5; CDR3: CAISDPQYQPQHF
V: TRBV29-1; J: TRBJ1-2; CDR3: CSSRDRGDGDYGYTF
V: TRBV4-2; J: TRBJ1-4; CDR3: CASSQRGGDGAEKLFF
V: TRBV7-9; J: TRBJ2-7; CDR3: CASSLTGTGYDEQYF
V: TRBV19; J: TRBJ2-3; CDR3: CASKRGLAGNADTQYF
V: TRBV5-6; J: TRBJ1-2; CDR3: CASSLGTGGYGYTF
V: TRBV6-1; J: TRBJ2-3; CDR3: CASSEGTRGTDTQYF
V: TRBV4-2; J: TRBJ2-7; CDR3: CASTPELAPAYEQYF
V: TRBV10-2; J: TRBJ2-7; CDR3: CASTSSQGRDEQYF
V: TRBV6-5; J: TRBJ1-1; CDR3: CASADRDTEAFF
V: TRBV18; J: TRBJ2-1; CDR3: CASAEAGNEQFF
V: TRBV28; J: TRBJ1-2; CDR3: CASSSTTRQAYGYTF
V: TRBV7-2; J: TRBJ2-5; CDR3: CASSPAGETQYF
V: TRBV6-5; J: TRBJ2-1; CDR3: CASSYSSGLNNEQFF